The clone carrying this T cell receptor beta chain has more than one count but fewer than ten. As originally analysed: The assay estimated nucleated cells by amplifying reference gene primers. Clones were sequenced by immunoSEQ multiplex PCR, and TCRdb holds only the in-frame ones, with some missing. The DNA was the basis for D and trimming; V, J and clone size are from that table. The data hold 150,000 to 200,000 clones, with roughly 88% observed a single time. CDR3 length: 14 residues. CDR1 is SNHLY, CDR2 FYNNEI, per germline. The V and J ends lost 6 bases and 2 bases respectively, with 11 bases between them. This entry is derived from a study of blood T cell repertoires in COVID-19. Turning to the study itself: Whether acute or convalescent, the COVID-19 samples came from the United States, Italy and Spain.

Participants' reported clinical history set cohort assignment. The chain combines TRBV2 with TRBJ1-5; D ambiguous. The clonotype originates from a woman in her 30s who had recovered from COVID-19. Sequencing was performed on PBMCs or T cells enriched from blood (not recorded which). CDR3 amino acids: CASSPEVGNQPQHF. In DNA form, the CDR3 reads TGTGCCAGCAGCCCGGAGGTCGGCAATCAGCCCCAGCATTTT.